This T cell receptor beta chain was captured by sequencing in a study of T cell responses to AZD1222 COVID-19 vaccine. This clone was seen just once. The antigen is not known. The method was immunoSEQ multiplex PCR; TCRdb's version includes in-frame clones alone and lacks a portion of them. This sample has approximately 110,000 clones, with roughly 84% found just once. Trimming cost V 4 bases and J 0 bases; bases outside gene matches: 7. The germline V gene has CDR1 SGHRS and CDR2 YFSETQ. The CDR3 is made up of 16 amino acids. Study findings and constraints: Receipt of two AZD1222 doses was followed by a rise in Spike-specific TCR breadth and depth.

The rearrangement uses TRBV5-1 and TRBJ2-7; 10 positions agree with TRBD1. This clonotype was sampled from an adult in good health. This specimen consisted of peripheral blood, obtained on day 0 of AZD1222 vaccination. DNA of the CDR3: TGCGCCAGCAGCATTTCCGGGACAGGGGTCTCCTACGAGCAGTACTTC. It is translated as CASSISGTGVSYEQYF.